This TCR beta chain comes out of a study of blood T cells in healthy people across ages. General study results and limits: A strong correlation between TCR beta diversity and naive T cell percentage was seen.

Samples each yielded at least 6 micrograms of total RNA. A second PCR of 7 to 11 cycles used a sample-barcoded 5' primer and a J-beta primer mix. Each CDR3 protein is one row after TCRdb ran MiXCR on the 5' RACE reads. The profile covers 1.5 million to 2 million distinct CDR3 sequences, with roughly 27% appearing a single time and 6.5% to 8.5% taken by the ten largest. Trimming shortened V by 0 bases and J by 6 bases, and 9 bases separated the two germline ends. There are 13 residues in the CDR3. Germline V gives CDR1 SGDLS, CDR2 YYNGEE. Regarding this clonotype: Its antigen remains unidentified.

This chain connects TRBV9 to TRBJ1-1; a possible D gene is TRBD1 (5 bases). The sample comprised blood. The receptor comes from a woman aged 25 to 39 in good health. CDR3 loop: CASSVGGVAEAFF. DNA for the CDR3: TGTGCCAGCAGCGTAGGGGGGGTAGCTGAAGCTTTCTTT.